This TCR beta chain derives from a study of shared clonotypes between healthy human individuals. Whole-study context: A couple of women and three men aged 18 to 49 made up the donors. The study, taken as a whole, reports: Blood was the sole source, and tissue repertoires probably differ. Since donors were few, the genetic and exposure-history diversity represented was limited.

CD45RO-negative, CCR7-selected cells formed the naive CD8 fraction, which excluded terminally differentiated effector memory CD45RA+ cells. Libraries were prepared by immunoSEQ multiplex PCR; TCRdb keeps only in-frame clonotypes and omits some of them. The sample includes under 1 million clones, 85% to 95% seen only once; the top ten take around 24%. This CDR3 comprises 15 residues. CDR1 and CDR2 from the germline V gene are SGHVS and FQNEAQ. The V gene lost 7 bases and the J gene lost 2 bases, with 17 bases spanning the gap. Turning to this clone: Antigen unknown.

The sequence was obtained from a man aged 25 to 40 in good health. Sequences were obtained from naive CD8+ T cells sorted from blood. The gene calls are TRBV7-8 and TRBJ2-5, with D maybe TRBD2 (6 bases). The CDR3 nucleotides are TGTGCCAGCATCAATTATTACGGGAGACAAGAGACCCAGTACTTC. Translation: CASINYYGRQETQYF.